The 22 T cell receptor beta chains listed next were all sequenced from one sample in a study of CD8 T cells in ankylosing spondylitis. Study results and limitations: Roughly eight highly homologous variants made up a TCR beta motif that seemed to typify ankylosing spondylitis blood.

TCRdb called the 5' RACE reads again in MiXCR, with one record for every CDR3 protein. The table lists about 840,000 distinct CDR3 sequences, approximately 12% of them singletons. These receptors' targets are unknown. Sequencing was carried out using blood, either unsorted or a sorted T cell fraction (not recorded which). The receptors come from a male donor with ankylosing spondylitis.

This clonotype came up a few times. CDR3 nucleotides: TGTGCCAGCTCACCGACAGGGATCAATCAGCCCCAGCATTTT. It encodes CASSPTGINQPQHF. The V and J genes are TRBV18 and TRBJ1-5, with 7 nucleotides matching TRBD1. Germline V lookup: CDR1 KGHSH, CDR2 LQKENI. V lost 3 bases, J lost 3 bases, and 2 bases stayed unmatched. The CDR3 consists of 14 residues.

This clonotype was seen a few times. The CDR3 region has the DNA TGCAGTGCTAGAGATCGGACAGACTATGGCTACACCTTC. Translated: CSARDRTDYGYTF. The gene calls are TRBV20-1 and TRBJ1-2; D might be TRBD1 (6 bases). Germline V gene lookup returns CDR1 DFQATT and CDR2 SNEGSKA (reference sequence). The CDR3 contains 13 residues. Trimming cost V 0 bases and J 3 bases, with 8 bases left between them.

This clonotype showed up many times. The rearrangement links TRBV20-1 to TRBJ2-1; perhaps D is TRBD1 or TRBD2 (5 bases each). Deletions cut 0 bases from V and 8 bases from J, with 14 bases between. The CDR3 extends over 14 amino acids. Germline assignment: CDR1 DFQATT and CDR2 SNEGSKA (reference sequence). The CDR3 DNA is TGCAGTGCTAGAGAAACGGACCGGGGCTATGAGCAGTTCTTC. Translated, it gives CSARETDRGYEQFF.

The genes are TRBV7-9 and TRBJ2-5; a possible D gene is TRBD2 (5 bases). The CDR3 is made up of 14 amino acids. Looked up from germline, CDR1 is SEHNR and CDR2 is FQNEAQ (reference sequence). Trimming removed 5 bases at V and 2 bases at J, with 12 bases between. DNA of the CDR3: TGTGCCAGCAGCCGAACTAGGGAACAAGAGACCCAGTACTTC. Its translation: CASSRTREQETQYF. Variable domain in full (rest from reference TRBV7-9 and TRBJ2-5): DTGVSQNPRHKITKRGQNVTFRCDPISEHNRLYWYRQTLGQGPEFLTYFQNEAQLEKSRLLSDRFSAERPKGSFSTLEIQRTEQGDSAMYLCASSRTREQETQYFGPGTRLLVL.

The chain recombines TRBV20-1 with TRBJ2-3, with D possibly TRBD2 on 5 matching bases. The V gene lost 6 bases and the J gene lost 0 bases, with 10 bases spanning the gap. CDR1 DFQATT and CDR2 SNEGSKA come from the germline V gene (reference sequence). The CDR3 spans 13 residues. The CDR3 spells CSAGKRSTDTQYF. The CDR3 nucleotides are TGCAGTGCCGGGAAGCGGAGCACAGATACGCAGTATTTT.

This clonotype was counted at least ten times. The rearrangement joins TRBV29-1 to TRBJ2-7; D may be TRBD1 (6 bases). Looked up from germline, CDR1 is SQVTM and CDR2 is ANQGSEA. The CDR3 is 12 residues long. Trimming cost V 6 bases and J 5 bases, with 14 bases left between them. Here the CDR3 reads CSVGQFSDEQYF. Here the CDR3 DNA reads TGCAGCGTCGGACAGTTCTCTGACGAGCAGTACTTC.

This clonotype has a count of ten or more. The V gene is TRBV6-4, the J gene TRBJ1-5; no clear D. Germline V gene sequence: CDR1 MRHNA, CDR2 SNTAGT. The CDR3 is 13 residues long. V was trimmed by 4 bases and J by 6 bases, leaving 10 bases between them. CDR3 sequence reads: CASSVRVGQPQHF. CDR3 bases: TGTGCCAGCAGTGTGAGGGTGGGTCAGCCCCAGCATTTT.

This clonotype appeared many times. This rearrangement joins TRBV6-1 to TRBJ1-2; 8 positions agree with TRBD1. Looked up from germline, CDR1 is MNHNS and CDR2 is SASEGT. This CDR3 has 13 residues. J was trimmed by 8 bases and V by 6 bases; bases with no gene match: 8. CDR3 bases: TGTGCCAGCAGCGACAGGGGATCCTACGGCTACACCTTC. It encodes CASSDRGSYGYTF.

The chain links TRBV13 to TRBJ1-4; TRBD1 is a possible D gene (5 bases). This CDR3 is built from 17 residues. Trimming left V 5 bases short and J 2 bases short, with 18 bases between. Germline V lookup: CDR1 PRHDT, CDR2 FYEKMQ (reference sequence). Here the CDR3 DNA reads TGTGCCAGCAGCACGCGACGGGGCGGATCCACTAATGAAAAACTGTTTTTT. Encoded protein: CASSTRRGGSTNEKLFF. Supplemented by reference TRBV13 and TRBJ1-4, the full variable domain reads AAGVIQSPRHLIKEKRETATLKCYPIPRHDTVYWYQQGPGQDPQFLISFYEKMQSDKGSIPDRFSAQQFSDYHSELNMSSLELGDSALYFCASSTRRGGSTNEKLFFGSGTQLSVL.

There are many counts of this clonotype. This rearrangement joins TRBV7-2 to TRBJ2-5; D gene ambiguous. V dropped 3 bases and J dropped 3 bases, with 5 bases sitting between them. Germline CDR1 is SGHTA and CDR2 is FQGNSA. The CDR3 loop spans 12 amino acids. The CDR3 reads CASSFTKETQYF. For the CDR3, the DNA is TGTGCCAGCAGCTTTACAAAAGAGACCCAGTACTTC.

The chain couples TRBV5-5 to TRBJ2-5; no definite D call. Trimming pared 6 bases from V and 5 bases from J, leaving 11 bases between. The germline V gene encodes CDR1 SGHKS and CDR2 YYEKEE (reference sequence). The CDR3 length is 12 residues. The CDR3 DNA sequence: TGTGCCAGCAACCTTCTACAGGAGACCCAGTACTTC. Its translation: CASNLLQETQYF.

The chain carries TRBV10-3 and TRBJ2-2; tentative D call: TRBD2 (5 bases). The CDR3 loop spans 14 amino acids. Per the germline V gene, CDR1 is ENHRY and CDR2 is SYGVKD. V lost 11 bases to trimming and J lost 3 bases, with 16 bases between them. The CDR3 DNA reads as TGTGCCCTCTCCCGGGATCGGGACACCGGGGAGCTGTTTTTT. As protein: CALSRDRDTGELFF.

There are a few counts of this clonotype. The CDR3 nucleotides read TGTGCCAGCAGTTTAAACAGGTTCCACGAGCAGTACTTC. This encodes CASSLNRFHEQYF. This rearrangement joins TRBV27 to TRBJ2-7; D might be TRBD1 (5 bases). This CDR3 is 13 amino acids long. The V end was cut by 2 bases, the J end by 5 bases, with 10 bases between. Germline V lookup: CDR1 MNHEY, CDR2 SMNVEV (reference sequence).

This clonotype was counted at least ten times. V gene TRBV10-3 combines with J gene TRBJ2-3, with D possibly TRBD2 on 7 matching bases. Germline CDR1 is ENHRY and CDR2 is SYGVKD. The CDR3 is 16 residues long. V lost 3 bases and J 6 bases, leaving 19 bases between the germline ends. The CDR3 region has the DNA TGTGCCATCAGTGAAAGTAGCGGAGGGGGGGACGATACGCAGTATTTT. This codes for CAISESSGGGDDTQYF.

This clonotype has only a few counts. The V call is TRBV6-5, the J call TRBJ1-2; TRBD1 aligns across 8 bases. The CDR3 spans 14 residues. Unmatched junction bases numbered 3, after V lost 2 bases and J lost 4 bases. Germline V CDR1 and CDR2: MNHEY, SVGAGI. CDR3 nucleotides: TGTGCCAGCAGTTACCTGGACAGGGCCTATGGCTACACCTTC. Translating it yields CASSYLDRAYGYTF.

This clonotype was detected ten times or more. This rearrangement joins TRBV6-6 to TRBJ2-7; D may be TRBD1 (5 bases). The CDR3 is made up of 13 amino acids. The germline V gene encodes CDR1 MNHNY and CDR2 SVGAGI (reference sequence). Trimming stripped 6 bases from V and 0 bases from J, with 9 bases between. This CDR3 is CASRQGSSYEQYF. CDR3 DNA: TGTGCCAGCAGGCAGGGAAGCTCCTACGAGCAGTACTTC.

The chain has TRBV10-3 and TRBJ2-1; 10 positions agree with TRBD2. CDR1 is ENHRY, CDR2 SYGVKD, per germline. V shed 5 bases, J shed 4 bases, and the junction held 14 bases outside the gene matches. This CDR3 is 18 amino acids long. CDR3 in DNA: TGTGCCATCAGTAGTGGGGCTAGCGGGAGATCCCATTACAATGAGCAGTTCTTC. This gives the protein CAISSGASGRSHYNEQFF.

This clonotype came up many times. The V and J genes are TRBV2 and TRBJ2-5; D possibly corresponds to TRBD1 (6 bases). The CDR3 has 14 amino acids. Germline V gives CDR1 SNHLY, CDR2 FYNNEI. V gave up 6 bases and J gave up 0 bases, with 11 bases separating them. CDR3 protein: CASRLDRNQETQYF. The DNA for the CDR3 is TGTGCCAGCAGGCTAGACAGGAACCAAGAGACCCAGTACTTC.

The rearrangement uses TRBV5-1 and TRBJ2-7; D perhaps matches TRBD1 (6 bases). Trimming shortened V by 4 bases and J by 2 bases, and 13 bases separated the two germline ends. The germline V gene has CDR1 SGHRS and CDR2 YFSETQ. This CDR3 is built from 14 residues. Here the CDR3 DNA reads TGCGCCAGCAGCGCACAGGGTTGGGCCTACGAGCAGTACTTC. This encodes CASSAQGWAYEQYF.

This clonotype showed up just a few times. This chain connects TRBV5-1 to TRBJ2-7; TRBD1 might be the D (5 bases). Germline V CDR1 and CDR2: SGHRS, YFSETQ. The ends were cut back, 3 bases at V and 0 bases at J, with 13 bases in the middle. The CDR3 spans 15 residues. CDR3 in amino acids: CASSSRGTNSYEQYF. CDR3 sequence (DNA): TGCGCCAGCAGCTCAAGGGGAACTAACTCCTACGAGCAGTACTTC.

In this sample, this clonotype turned up a few times. This sequence joins TRBV10-2 and TRBJ2-1; 8 bases map to TRBD2. Germline V gives CDR1 WSHSY, CDR2 SAAADI. This CDR3 is 14 amino acids long. With 6 bases clipped from V and 6 bases from J, the junction kept 7 bases outside the gene matches. The CDR3 sequence is CASRGTRKTNEQFF. The DNA for the CDR3 is TGCGCCAGCAGAGGGACTAGAAAAACCAATGAGCAGTTCTTC.

This clonotype turned up a few times. The chain employs TRBV6-1 and TRBJ2-2; possibly TRBD1 or TRBD2 for D (5 bases each). The CDR3 extends over 17 amino acids. Germline-derived CDR1 and CDR2 are MNHNS and SASEGT. V gave up 5 bases and J gave up 1 base, with 17 bases separating them. In DNA form, the CDR3 reads TGTGCCAGCAGTATTTTCTGGGACGGCCAGAACACCGGGGAGCTGTTTTTT. This translates into CASSIFWDGQNTGELFF.